The present T cell receptor beta chain was sequenced within a study of identical twins (dated by TCRdb to about 2016). Describing the broader study: TCR alpha and beta repertoires from monozygotic twins, unrelated adults of various ages and cord blood were deep-sequenced to test whether fetal clonotypes persist. Replicate twin experiments were performed at different times using different library preparation protocols to rule out contamination. Broader findings and caveats from the paper: Out-of-frame TCR alpha sharing in monozygotic twins was systematically underestimated by recombination models, whereas sharing between unrelated individuals was in agreement with the recombination models. Compared with coincidental sharing between unrelated individuals, out-of-frame TCR alpha sequences shared between twins showed an excess of sequences with low generation probability. Fewer insertions were carried by abundant cord blood beta clonotypes, a similar but weaker trend appeared in young adult naive repertoires, and no such trend appeared in memory repertoires. Zero-insertion analyses could be partly confounded by invariant T cells such as MAIT and iNKT, although diverse VJ usage argued against such confounding for most clonotypes. In beta out-of-frame sequences, excess twin sharing was weaker, because having fewer shared sequences lowered the signal-to-noise ratio. Because the same donors could not be followed over many years, the conclusions relied on cross-sectional statistical analysis.

The library was obtained by 5' RACE. For sequencing, an Illumina HiSeq 2000 was employed. A universal primer binding site was added through template switching, and the final cDNA carried a unique molecular identifier so that TCR cDNA molecules could be counted accurately. First-strand cDNA for TCR alpha and beta chains was synthesized from specific primers in the conserved constant-segment region. To control for contamination, every cDNA library was double barcoded, receiving both a SMART-Mk sample barcode and Illumina barcodes. TruSeq adapter sequences along with Illumina sample barcodes were introduced in two successive PCR steps. The Illumina HiSeq platform was used with custom primers to sequence TCR alpha and beta cDNA libraries. Per the source publication's procedure: MiGEC was used to process raw reads and extract unique molecular identifiers, and MiXCR was used to find CDR3 positions. For each individual, recombination models were inferred using an EM algorithm with the repgenHMM and IGoR tools. The analysis of shared clonotypes was done with the tcR package in R, with sharing normalized by the product of cloneset sizes. To study raw recombination free of thymic and clonal selection effects, out-of-frame nonproductive sequences were analyzed. The public sequencing data were trimmed at Q25 with fastp and processed into clonotypes with MiXCR by TCRdb, which kept only in-frame beta chains. Every CDR3 protein is listed once, alongside the most common genes and DNA of its rows. The V and J calls, along with clone size, are taken from TCRdb and not from the paper's own processing. The sample table lists some 710,000 distinct CDR3 sequences, around 6% of them with a count of one. The top ten clones comprise under 2% of the sample.

All donors were healthy Caucasians. Three unrelated non-twin adults were also sequenced: a male aged 18 to 30, a male aged 50 to 60 and a female aged 50 to 60. Miltenyi CD45RO+ enrichment and human naive T-cell isolation kits were used to isolate memory (CD45RO+) and naive T cells from PBMC. Including the terminal cysteine and phenylalanine, the CDR3 comprises 16 residues. The retained sequence is limited to the CDR3, 48 bases, with the frame set at the first base. The germline V gene yields SGHRS for CDR1 and YFSETQ for CDR2. V sheds 0 bases and J sheds 8 bases, leaving 18 bases between their ends. This clonotype was found a few times. Which antigen it targets is not known. No base-level quality is on record; no much larger clone is a single base apart.

The sample comprised naive T cells sorted from blood. The sample's cell subset or site, from its label and the paper: cells isolated with a human naive T-cell isolation kit. The chain couples TRBV5-1 to TRBJ2-1, with TRBD1 tentatively as D gene (6 bases match). The TCR comes from a young man in good health. The CDR3 corresponds to CASSLAAGASLDEQFF. The nucleotides are TGCGCCAGCAGCTTGGCCGCAGGGGCGAGCCTCGATGAGCAGTTCTTC.